This T cell receptor beta chain was sequenced in a study of human T cells and chemical hapten exposure. Unique molecular identifiers were affixed to discrete cDNA molecules within the library. TCRdb redid the calling of the RACE reads with MiXCR, one entry per CDR3 protein. The sample lists around 80,000 distinct CDR3 sequences; 8.6% were seen once. Noted time point: healthy volunteer bleed at 6 weeks. The template was total RNA from unfractionated whole blood. Deletions cut 5 bases from V and 4 bases from J, with 10 bases between. The CDR3 covers 13 residues. The TCR was taken from a male donor in good health. Some clones in this sample may be carry-over from other donors' samples. The rearrangement links TRBV12-3 or TRBV12-4 to TRBJ2-3; D possibly corresponds to TRBD2 (5 bases). Source material: whole blood. The CDR3 DNA reads as TGTGCCAGCAGTCGGGGAATACCAGATACGCAGTATTTT. Amino acids: CASSRGIPDTQYF.